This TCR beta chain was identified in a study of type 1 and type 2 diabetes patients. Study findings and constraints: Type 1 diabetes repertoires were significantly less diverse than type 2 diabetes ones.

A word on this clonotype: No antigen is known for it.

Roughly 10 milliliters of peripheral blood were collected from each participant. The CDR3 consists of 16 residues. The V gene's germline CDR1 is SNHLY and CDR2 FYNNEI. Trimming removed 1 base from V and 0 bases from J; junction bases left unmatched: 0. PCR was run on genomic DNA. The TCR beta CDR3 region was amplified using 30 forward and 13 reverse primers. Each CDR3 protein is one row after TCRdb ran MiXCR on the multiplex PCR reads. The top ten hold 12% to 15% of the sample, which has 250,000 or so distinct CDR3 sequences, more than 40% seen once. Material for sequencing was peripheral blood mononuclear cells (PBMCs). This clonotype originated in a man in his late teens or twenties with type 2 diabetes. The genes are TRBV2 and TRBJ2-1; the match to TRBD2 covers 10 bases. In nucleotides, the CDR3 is TGTGCCAGCAGTGAAGTAGCGGGAGGCTCCTACAATGAGCAGTTCTTC. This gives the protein CASSEVAGGSYNEQFF.